This entry lists 3 T cell receptor beta chains sequenced from one sample in a study of PD-L1 blockade in urothelial cancer. Time point denoted: peripheral blood 6 weeks after treatment start. Profiled with immunoSEQ multiplex PCR; TCRdb holds only in-frame clones, not every one. Among around 110,000 clones listed, approximately 90% were seen once. Sequenced here: PBMCs, sampled around atezolizumab (anti-PD-L1) treatment. The source of these receptors is a man between 60 and 70 years old with urothelial cancer.

The chain is built from TRBV6-6 and TRBJ2-1; tentative D call: TRBD2 (7 bases). Trimming removed 3 bases from V and 9 bases from J, with 15 bases in between. The CDR3 consists of 14 residues. The germline CDR1 and CDR2 sequences are MNHNY and SVGAGI (reference sequence). In DNA form, the CDR3 reads TGTGCCAGCAGTTATCTCCGGGGGGCCGGTGAGCAGTTCTTC. Translating it yields CASSYLRGAGEQFF.

The chain is built from TRBV6-6 and TRBJ2-1; D may be TRBD2 (6 bases). CDR1 and CDR2 from the germline V gene are MNHNY and SVGAGI (reference sequence). The CDR3 loop spans 15 amino acids. The germline V and J ends were trimmed by 5 bases and 0 bases, with 11 bases remaining between them. The CDR3, as DNA: TGTGCCAGCAGTCTTAGCGGAAACTCCTACAATGAGCAGTTCTTC. This sequence encodes CASSLSGNSYNEQFF.

The V call is TRBV7-2, the J call TRBJ2-7; D is perhaps TRBD2 (6 bases). There are 13 residues in the CDR3. In germline, CDR1 is SGHTA, CDR2 FQGNSA. Trimming took 9 bases from V and 3 from J, leaving 15 bases between them. This chain's CDR3 is CARRGVQIYEQYF. CDR3 nucleotide sequence: TGTGCCAGGCGGGGTGTTCAAATCTACGAGCAGTACTTC.